The clone carrying this T cell receptor beta chain was detected a few times. This sample is part of a study of response to subunit inactivated influenza vaccine. TCRdb itself ran the RT-PCR reads through MiXCR, one entry per CDR3 protein. The sample lists around 530,000 distinct CDR3 sequences, 16% occurring once. The V gene end was trimmed by 6 bases and the J gene end by 4 bases; junction bases not matched to a gene: 13. Germline CDR1 and CDR2: MNHNS and SASEGT. The CDR3 spans 16 residues. The chain has TRBV6-1 and TRBJ1-2; 8 bases map to TRBD1. The TCR originated in a man between 50 and 70 years old who received an inactivated influenza vaccine. The starting material was CD4+ T cells sorted from PBMCs, obtained less than 30 months after vaccination. The CDR3 loop reads CASSQKPTGVSYGYTF. For the CDR3, the DNA is TGTGCCAGCAGCCAAAAACCGACAGGGGTTAGCTATGGCTACACCTTC.